This paragraph covers one T cell receptor beta chain sequence. Its antigen remains unknown. Trimming cost V 1 base and J 0 bases, with 10 bases left between them. The V gene's germline CDR1 is DFQATT and CDR2 SNEGSKA (reference sequence). The CDR3 contains 15 residues. The TCR alpha and TCR beta cDNA libraries, bearing sample barcodes and UMIs, were generated by 5'RACE using constant-segment primers. Each CDR3 protein is one row after TCRdb ran MiXCR on the 5' RACE reads. Among hundreds of thousands of distinct CDR3 sequences, roughly 16% were seen once, and the ten largest hold roughly 24%. The data are from a study of T-cell memory formation after mild COVID-19. Study details: Clusters were largely donor specific.

The study, taken as a whole, reports: A balance of CD4 and CD8 characterized clones contracting day 15 to 85, whereas later expanders leaned CD4+. Contracting CD4+ clones were located mainly in CM and EM, and CD8+ clones in EMRA.

The sequence derives from a young man who had mild COVID-19 (a few samples of this study predate the infection). Cell type and time point are not known. The rearrangement links TRBV20-1 to TRBJ1-5; the D is unclear. The source material was PBMCs or a T cell subset sorted from them (not recorded which). This CDR3 is CSARGAPTSNQPQHF. The CDR3 DNA reads as TGCAGTGCTAGAGGGGCCCCCACTAGCAATCAGCCCCAGCATTTT.